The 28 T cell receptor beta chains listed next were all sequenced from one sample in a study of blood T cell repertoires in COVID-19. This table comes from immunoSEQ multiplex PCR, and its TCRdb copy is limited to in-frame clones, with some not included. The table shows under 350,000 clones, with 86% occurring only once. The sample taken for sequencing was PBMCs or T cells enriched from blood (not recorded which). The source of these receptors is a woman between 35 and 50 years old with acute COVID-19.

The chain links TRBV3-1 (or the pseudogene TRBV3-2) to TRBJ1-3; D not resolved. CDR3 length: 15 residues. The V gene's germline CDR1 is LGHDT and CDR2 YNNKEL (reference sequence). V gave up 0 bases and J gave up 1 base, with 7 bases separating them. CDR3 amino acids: CASSQDLISGNTIYF. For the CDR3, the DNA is TGTGCCAGCAGCCAAGATCTAATATCTGGAAACACCATATATTTT.

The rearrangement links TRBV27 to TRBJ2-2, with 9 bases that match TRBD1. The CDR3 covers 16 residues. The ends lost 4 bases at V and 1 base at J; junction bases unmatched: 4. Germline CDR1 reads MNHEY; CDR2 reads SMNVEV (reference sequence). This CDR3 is CASSSPTGGNTGELFF. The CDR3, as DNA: TGTGCCAGCAGTTCCCCGACAGGGGGGAACACCGGGGAGCTGTTTTTT.

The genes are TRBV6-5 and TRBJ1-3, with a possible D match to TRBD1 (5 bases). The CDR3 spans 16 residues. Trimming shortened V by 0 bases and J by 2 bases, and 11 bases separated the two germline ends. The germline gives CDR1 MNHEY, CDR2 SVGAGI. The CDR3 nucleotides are TGTGCCAGCAGTTACTCGATCGCAGGGACTGGAAACACCATATATTTT. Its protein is CASSYSIAGTGNTIYF.

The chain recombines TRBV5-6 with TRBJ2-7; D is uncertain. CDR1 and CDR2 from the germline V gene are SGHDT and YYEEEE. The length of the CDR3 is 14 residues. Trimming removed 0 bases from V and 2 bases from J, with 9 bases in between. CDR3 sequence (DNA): TGTGCCAGCAGCTTGGATGGCAGGACCTACGAGCAGTACTTC. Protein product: CASSLDGRTYEQYF.

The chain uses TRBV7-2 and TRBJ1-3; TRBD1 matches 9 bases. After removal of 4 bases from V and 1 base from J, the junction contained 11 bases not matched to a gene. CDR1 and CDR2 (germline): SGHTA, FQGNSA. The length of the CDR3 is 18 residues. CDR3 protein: CASSYGQGFGGSGNTIYF. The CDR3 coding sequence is TGTGCCAGCAGCTACGGACAGGGGTTTGGGGGGTCTGGAAACACCATATATTTT. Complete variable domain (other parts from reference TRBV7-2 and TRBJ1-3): GAGVSQSPSNKVTEKGKDVELRCDPISGHTALYWYRQSLGQGLEFLIYFQGNSAPDKSGLPSDRFSAERTGGSVSTLTIQRTQQEDSAVYLCASSYGQGFGGSGNTIYFGEGSWLTVV.

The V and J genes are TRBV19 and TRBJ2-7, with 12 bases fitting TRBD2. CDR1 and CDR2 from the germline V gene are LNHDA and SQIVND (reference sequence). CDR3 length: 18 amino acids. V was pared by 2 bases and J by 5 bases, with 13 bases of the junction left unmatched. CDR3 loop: CASSIPPSTSGRTHEQYF. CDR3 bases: TGTGCCAGTAGTATACCCCCTAGTACTAGCGGGAGGACCCACGAGCAGTACTTC.

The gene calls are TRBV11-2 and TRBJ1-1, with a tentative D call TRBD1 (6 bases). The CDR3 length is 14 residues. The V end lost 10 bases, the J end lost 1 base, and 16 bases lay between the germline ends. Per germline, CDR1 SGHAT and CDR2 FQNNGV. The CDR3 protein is CATVNRDKNTEAFF. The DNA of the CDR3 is TGTGCCACCGTAAACCGGGACAAGAACACTGAAGCTTTCTTT.

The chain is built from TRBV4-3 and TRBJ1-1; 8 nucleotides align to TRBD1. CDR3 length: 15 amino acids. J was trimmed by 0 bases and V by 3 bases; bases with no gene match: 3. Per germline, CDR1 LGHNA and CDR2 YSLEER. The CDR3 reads CASSQDRALNTEAFF. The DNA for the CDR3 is TGCGCCAGCAGCCAGGACAGGGCCTTGAACACTGAAGCTTTCTTT.

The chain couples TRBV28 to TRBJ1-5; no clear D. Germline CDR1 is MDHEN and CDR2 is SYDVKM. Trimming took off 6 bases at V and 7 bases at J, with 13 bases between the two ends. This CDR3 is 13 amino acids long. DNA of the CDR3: TGTGCCAGCAGCTCCGGAGCGAGCCAGCCCCAGCATTTT. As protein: CASSSGASQPQHF.

CDR3 sequence: CASSLYPRVNEKLFF. CDR3 sequence (DNA): TGTGCCAGCAGCTTATACCCCAGGGTTAATGAAAAACTGTTTTTT. This chain uses TRBV7-2 with TRBJ1-4; the D gene is possibly TRBD1 (5 bases). The ends were cut back, 2 bases at V and 4 bases at J, with 11 bases in the middle. Germline V gene lookup returns CDR1 SGHTA and CDR2 FQGNSA. CDR3 size: 15 residues.

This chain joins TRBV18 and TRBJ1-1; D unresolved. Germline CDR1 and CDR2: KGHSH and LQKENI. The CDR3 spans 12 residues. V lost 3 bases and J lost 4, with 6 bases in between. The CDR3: CASSPEGTEAFF. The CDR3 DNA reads TGTGCCAGCTCACCGGAGGGCACTGAAGCTTTCTTT.

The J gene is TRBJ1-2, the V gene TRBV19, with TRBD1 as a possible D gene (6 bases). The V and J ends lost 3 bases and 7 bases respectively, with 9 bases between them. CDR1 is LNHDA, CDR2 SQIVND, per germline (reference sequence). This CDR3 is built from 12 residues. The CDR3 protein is CASSIAGAGYTF. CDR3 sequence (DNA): TGTGCCAGTAGTATCGCGGGGGCTGGCTACACCTTC.

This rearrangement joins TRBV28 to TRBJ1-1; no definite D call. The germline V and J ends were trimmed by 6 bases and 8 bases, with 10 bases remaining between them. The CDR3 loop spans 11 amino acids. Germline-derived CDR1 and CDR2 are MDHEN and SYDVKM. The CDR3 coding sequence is TGTGCCAGCAGCTTAAAACTCGAAGCTTTCTTT. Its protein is CASSLKLEAFF. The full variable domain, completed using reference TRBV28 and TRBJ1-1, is DVKVTQSSRYLVKRTGEKVFLECVQDMDHENMFWYRQDPGLGLRLIYFSYDVKMKEKGDIPEGYSVSREKKERFSLILESASTNQTSMYLCASSLKLEAFFGQGTRLTVV.

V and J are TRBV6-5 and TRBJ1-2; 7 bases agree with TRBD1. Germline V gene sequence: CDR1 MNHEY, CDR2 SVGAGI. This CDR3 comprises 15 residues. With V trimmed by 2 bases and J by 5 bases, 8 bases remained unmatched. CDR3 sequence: CASSYVSGGQYGYTF. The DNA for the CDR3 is TGTGCCAGCAGTTACGTGTCAGGGGGGCAATATGGCTACACCTTC.

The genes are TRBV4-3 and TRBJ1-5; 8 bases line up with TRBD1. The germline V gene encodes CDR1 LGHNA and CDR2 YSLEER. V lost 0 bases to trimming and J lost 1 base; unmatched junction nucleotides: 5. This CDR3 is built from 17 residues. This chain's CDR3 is CASSQDATGESNQPQHF. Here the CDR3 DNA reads TGCGCCAGCAGCCAAGATGCGACAGGGGAAAGCAATCAGCCCCAGCATTTT.

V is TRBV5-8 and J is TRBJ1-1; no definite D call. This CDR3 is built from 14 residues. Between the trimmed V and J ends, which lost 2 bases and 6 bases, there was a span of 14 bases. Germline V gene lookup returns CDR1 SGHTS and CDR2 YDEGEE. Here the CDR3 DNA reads TGTGCCAGCAGCTTCAGGTACCTGCCCCCTGAAGCTTTCTTT. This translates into CASSFRYLPPEAFF.

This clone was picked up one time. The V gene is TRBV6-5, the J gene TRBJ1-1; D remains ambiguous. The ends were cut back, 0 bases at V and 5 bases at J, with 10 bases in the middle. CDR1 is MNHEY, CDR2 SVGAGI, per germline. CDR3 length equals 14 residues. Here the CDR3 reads CASSYSGRETEAFF. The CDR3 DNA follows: TGTGCCAGCAGTTACTCAGGGAGAGAAACTGAAGCTTTCTTT.

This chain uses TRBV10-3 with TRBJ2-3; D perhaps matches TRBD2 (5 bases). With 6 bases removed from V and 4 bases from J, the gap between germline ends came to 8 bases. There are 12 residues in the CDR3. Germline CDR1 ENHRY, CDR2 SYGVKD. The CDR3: CAIRRGSDTQYF. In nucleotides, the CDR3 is TGTGCCATCAGACGGGGTTCAGATACGCAGTATTTT.

The CDR3 DNA reads TGTGCCATCAGTGAATTACATACAACTAATGAAAAACTGTTTTTT. It codes for CAISELHTTNEKLFF. V is TRBV10-3 and J is TRBJ1-4, with D unclear. The CDR3 runs 15 residues. Trimming took off 3 bases at V and 0 bases at J, with 8 bases between the two ends. From germline, CDR1 is ENHRY and CDR2 SYGVKD.

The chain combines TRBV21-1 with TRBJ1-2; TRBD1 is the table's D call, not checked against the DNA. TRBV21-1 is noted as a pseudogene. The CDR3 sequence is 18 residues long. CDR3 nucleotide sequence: TGTGCCAGCAGCGTACGGACCGAACAGGGGGCCACTAACTATGGCTACACCTTC. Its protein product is CASSVRTEQGATNYGYTF.

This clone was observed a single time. The CDR3 sequence: CASSNPQGRGEKLFF. In nucleotides, the CDR3 is TGTGCCAGCAGCAATCCACAGGGTAGGGGAGAAAAACTGTTTTTT. The rearrangement links TRBV4-2 to TRBJ1-4, with TRBD1 as a possible D gene (6 bases). Germline CDR1 reads LGHNA; CDR2 reads YNFKEQ. Trimming took 5 bases from V and 8 from J, leaving 18 bases between them. The CDR3 loop spans 15 amino acids.

This chain's CDR3 is CASAAAGQGADTQYF. CDR3 coding DNA: TGTGCCAGCGCGGCCGCGGGACAGGGAGCAGATACGCAGTATTTT. V usage is TRBV4-2 and J usage is TRBJ2-3; 9 bases are shared with TRBD1. The CDR3 has 15 residues. Germline assignment: CDR1 LGHNA and CDR2 YNFKEQ. V was pared by 8 bases and J by 4 bases, with 10 bases of the junction left unmatched.

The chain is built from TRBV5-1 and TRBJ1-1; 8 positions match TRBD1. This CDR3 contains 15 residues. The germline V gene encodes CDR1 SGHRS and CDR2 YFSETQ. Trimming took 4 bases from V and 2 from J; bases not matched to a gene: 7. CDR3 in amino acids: CASSVSGTGNTEAFF. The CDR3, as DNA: TGCGCCAGCAGCGTCTCCGGGACAGGAAACACTGAAGCTTTCTTT.

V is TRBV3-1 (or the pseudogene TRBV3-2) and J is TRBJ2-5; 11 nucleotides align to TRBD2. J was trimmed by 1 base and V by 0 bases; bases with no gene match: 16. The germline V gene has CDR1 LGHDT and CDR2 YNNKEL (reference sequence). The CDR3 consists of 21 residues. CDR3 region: CASSQDMAVALAGAPQETQYF. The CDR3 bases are TGTGCCAGCAGCCAAGATATGGCAGTGGCACTAGCGGGAGCCCCCCAAGAGACCCAGTACTTC.

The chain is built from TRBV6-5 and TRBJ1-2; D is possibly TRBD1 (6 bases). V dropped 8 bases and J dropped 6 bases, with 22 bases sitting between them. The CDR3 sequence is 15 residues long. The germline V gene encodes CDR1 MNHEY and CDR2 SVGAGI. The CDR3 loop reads CASSRGGPAPDGYTF. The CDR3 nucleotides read TGTGCCAGCTCTAGGGGGGGACCAGCTCCTGATGGCTACACCTTC.

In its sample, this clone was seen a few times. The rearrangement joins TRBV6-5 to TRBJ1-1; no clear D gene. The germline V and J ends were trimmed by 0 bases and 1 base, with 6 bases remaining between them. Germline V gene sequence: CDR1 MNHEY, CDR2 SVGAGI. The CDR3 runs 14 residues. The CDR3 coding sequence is TGTGCCAGCAGTTACTCGAACAGGAACACTGAAGCTTTCTTT. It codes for CASSYSNRNTEAFF.

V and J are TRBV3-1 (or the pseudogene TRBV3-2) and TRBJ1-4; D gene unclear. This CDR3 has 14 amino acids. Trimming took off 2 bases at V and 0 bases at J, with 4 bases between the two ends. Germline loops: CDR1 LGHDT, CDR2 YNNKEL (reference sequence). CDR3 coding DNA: TGTGCCAGCAGCCAATCCGCAACTAATGAAAAACTGTTTTTT. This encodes CASSQSATNEKLFF.

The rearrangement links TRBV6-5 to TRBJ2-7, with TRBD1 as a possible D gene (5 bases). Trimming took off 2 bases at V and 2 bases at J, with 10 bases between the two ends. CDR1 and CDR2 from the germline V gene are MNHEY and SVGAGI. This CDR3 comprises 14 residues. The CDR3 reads CASSYGADPYEQYF. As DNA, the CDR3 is TGTGCCAGCAGTTACGGGGCAGATCCCTACGAGCAGTACTTC.